This passage covers 13 T cell receptor beta chains from one sample sequenced in a study of blood T cells in healthy people across ages. A second PCR, run for roughly 7 to 11 cycles, used a sample-barcoded 5' primer plus a J-beta primer mix. In TCRdb, the 5' RACE reads were re-called with MiXCR into one record per CDR3 protein. Of over 1,500,000 distinct CDR3 sequences in the sample, 35% to 50% were seen once. Sequenced material: blood. The receptors derive from a human donor in good health.

V and J are TRBV30 and TRBJ2-5, with D possibly being TRBD1 (5 bases). Germline CDR1 and CDR2: GTSNPN and SVGIG (reference sequence). The CDR3 is 13 amino acids. V was pared by 2 bases and J by 5 bases, with 12 bases between. CDR3 nucleotides: TGTGCCTGGAGTTTCGGACATCTTGAGACCCAGTACTTC. Translating gives CAWSFGHLETQYF.

The chain employs TRBV27 and TRBJ2-7; TRBD2 matches 10 bases. Germline V gene data show CDR1 as MNHEY and CDR2 as SMNVEV (reference sequence). The V and J ends lost 4 bases and 2 bases, in that order; junction bases with no gene match: 8. The CDR3 contains 16 residues. As DNA, the CDR3 is TGTGCCAGCAGTTCCTCCAAGCGGGGGGGCCCCTACGAGCAGTACTTC. As protein: CASSSSKRGGPYEQYF.

The rearrangement links TRBV13 to TRBJ1-1; 7 nucleotides agree with TRBD1. Per the germline V gene, CDR1 is PRHDT and CDR2 is FYEKMQ (reference sequence). With 4 bases clipped from V and 5 bases from J, the junction kept 10 bases outside the gene matches. CDR3 length: 15 residues. Here the CDR3 DNA reads TGTGCCAGCAGCTCCGAAGAACAGGGGAAGACTGAAGCTTTCTTT. Its translation: CASSSEEQGKTEAFF.

The chain is built from TRBV27 and TRBJ2-3; no firm D call. The CDR3 is 15 residues long. The V and J ends lost 1 base and 1 base respectively, with 9 bases between them. In germline, CDR1 is MNHEY, CDR2 SMNVEV (reference sequence). The CDR3 nucleotides read TGTGCCAGCAGTTTATTGATGGCAGGCACAGATACGCAGTATTTT. The encoded protein is CASSLLMAGTDTQYF.

This clonotype has a handful of counts. The J gene is TRBJ2-7, the V gene TRBV6-2 or TRBV6-3, with unresolved D. Germline assignment: CDR1 MNHEY and CDR2 SVGEGT. With 4 bases removed from V and 0 bases from J, the gap between germline ends came to 13 bases. The CDR3 sequence is 15 residues long. The CDR3 bases are TGTGCCAGCAGTTTCCGACACCTGAGCTCCTACGAGCAGTACTTC. It translates to CASSFRHLSSYEQYF.

This clonotype was seen many times. This chain joins TRBV2 and TRBJ1-5; TRBD1 is a possible D gene (5 bases). The germline gives CDR1 SNHLY, CDR2 FYNNEI. V was trimmed by 6 bases and J by 2 bases, leaving 5 bases between them. CDR3 size: 12 residues. CDR3 protein: CASRGGNQPQHF. In nucleotides, the CDR3 is TGTGCCAGCAGGGGGGGCAATCAGCCCCAGCATTTT.

The rearrangement joins TRBV6-1 to TRBJ2-1, with TRBD1 identical over 7 bases. This CDR3 is built from 16 residues. The J segment lost 4 bases and the V segment lost 5 bases, leaving 11 bases of the junction unmatched. Germline-derived CDR1 and CDR2 are MNHNS and SASEGT. CDR3 DNA sequence: TGTGCCAGCAGTCGAGAGGGGGACAGATATTACAATGAGCAGTTCTTC. Protein product: CASSREGDRYYNEQFF.

This rearrangement joins TRBV5-1 to TRBJ1-1, with TRBD1 identical over 11 bases. The CDR3 contains 15 residues. The V gene end was trimmed by 3 bases and the J gene end by 4 bases; junction bases not matched to a gene: 5. CDR1 SGHRS and CDR2 YFSETQ come from the germline V gene. The CDR3 DNA follows: TGCGCCAGCAGCTATAGGGGGACAGGGGGCACTGAAGCTTTCTTT. Translated, it gives CASSYRGTGGTEAFF.

This clonotype came up a few times. The chain joins TRBV29-1 to TRBJ1-5; 8 nucleotides match TRBD1. CDR1 is SQVTM and CDR2 is ANQGSEA in the germline V gene. The CDR3 runs to 13 residues. The trim removed 8 bases at V and 5 bases at J, leaving 8 bases unmatched. The CDR3, as DNA: TGCAGCCTCGACAGGGGAAGGGATCAGCCCCAGCATTTT. Translation gives CSLDRGRDQPQHF. Filled out from reference TRBV29-1 and TRBJ1-5, the complete variable domain reads SAVISQKPSRDICQRGTSLTIQCQVDSQVTMMFWYRQQPGQSLTLIATANQGSEATYESGFVIDKFPISRPNLTFSTLTVSNMSPEDSSIYLCSLDRGRDQPQHFGDGTRLSIL.

This clonotype showed up just once. Relative to the germline gene, one junction end is altered; a read error may explain this. The chain employs TRBV6-1 and TRBJ1-1; D call uncertain. The CDR3 runs 13 residues. Germline CDR1 MNHNS, CDR2 SASEGT. CDR3 DNA sequence: TGTGCCTGCAGTGATAGTCGGAACACTGAAGCTTTCTTT. It encodes CACSDSRNTEAFF.

CDR3 nucleotides: TGCAGTGCAAGACAGGGAGCAGATACGCAGTATTTT. Its protein is CSARQGADTQYF. The chain is built from TRBV20-1 and TRBJ2-3; 7 nucleotides agree with TRBD1. The CDR3 is 12 amino acids. CDR1 and CDR2 from the germline V gene are DFQATT and SNEGSKA (reference sequence). The ends lost 6 bases at V and 4 bases at J; junction bases unmatched: 4.

The V and J genes are TRBV20-1 and TRBJ2-5; 13 bases map to TRBD2. This CDR3 is built from 15 residues. The germline CDR1 and CDR2 sequences are DFQATT and SNEGSKA (reference sequence). V was clipped by 4 bases and J by 5 bases; unmatched bases: 7. CDR3 sequence: CSATEGLAGMETQYF. CDR3 in DNA: TGCAGTGCTACCGAGGGACTAGCGGGGATGGAGACCCAGTACTTC.

The CDR3 nucleotides are TGCGCCAGCAGCTTGGGGATGGGGGCTGAAGCTTTCTTT. Protein sequence: CASSLGMGAEAFF. The genes are TRBV5-1 and TRBJ1-1, with D maybe TRBD1 (5 bases). Trimming removed 0 bases at V and 6 bases at J, with 9 bases between. The CDR3 has 13 amino acids. Germline V gives CDR1 SGHRS, CDR2 YFSETQ.